This TCR beta chain is from a study of cytomegalovirus exposure and HLA in healthy donors. The CDR3 covers 15 residues. The germline V gene has CDR1 MRHNA and CDR2 SNTAGT. Between the trimmed V and J ends, which lost 0 bases and 4 bases, there was a span of 11 bases. Profiling relied on immunoSEQ multiplex PCR, and the TCRdb table lists in-frame clones only, not all of them. The sample lists some 200,000 clones, about 90% occurring once. The clonotype originates from a woman aged 18 to 35 in good health and CMV-seronegative. Specimen: PBMCs. The rearrangement links TRBV6-4 to TRBJ2-3; weak D call: TRBD2 (5 bases). CDR3 residues: CASSDSASGPDTQYF. Written as DNA, the CDR3 is TGTGCCAGCAGTGACTCGGCCAGCGGCCCAGATACGCAGTATTTT.